This passage covers 20 T cell receptor beta chains from one sample sequenced in a study of T cells in tumors after PD-1 blockade. The assay was immunoSEQ multiplex PCR, and TCRdb's table has in-frame clones only and misses some. The repertoire consists of some 14,000 clones, with around four fifths occurring once and the leading ten covering around a quarter. The starting material was PBMCs, obtained after anti-PD-1 treatment. The origin of the receptors is a human donor with basal cell carcinoma.

The rearrangement links TRBV19 to TRBJ2-7, with D perhaps matching TRBD1 (7 bases). V lost 7 bases and J 7 bases, leaving 23 bases between the germline ends. The CDR3 contains 15 residues. The germline V gene encodes CDR1 LNHDA and CDR2 SQIVND (reference sequence). CDR3: CASMGYGTAGGEQYF. For the CDR3, the DNA is TGTGCCAGTATGGGCTACGGGACGGCAGGGGGGGAGCAGTACTTC.

The V gene is TRBV5-1, the J gene TRBJ1-2, with D hard to call. Germline V gene lookup returns CDR1 SGHRS and CDR2 YFSETQ. The V end was cut by 0 bases, the J end by 8 bases, with 8 bases between. The CDR3 extends over 12 amino acids. CDR3 sequence reads: CASSLDLMGYTF. The CDR3 nucleotides read TGCGCCAGCAGCTTGGACTTGATGGGCTACACCTTC.

In its sample, this clone was seen a few times. V usage is TRBV4-1 and J usage is TRBJ1-2; D might be TRBD1 (5 bases). CDR3 size: 15 residues. The ends were cut back, 1 base at V and 3 bases at J, with 12 bases in the middle. Germline V lookup: CDR1 MGHRA, CDR2 YSYEKL. The CDR3 here is CASSQVTTDYYGYTF. CDR3 in DNA: TGCGCCAGCAGCCAAGTCACGACAGATTACTATGGCTACACCTTC.

J is TRBJ1-2 and V is TRBV27; D is possibly TRBD1 (5 bases). From germline, CDR1 is MNHEY and CDR2 SMNVEV (reference sequence). V lost 3 bases to trimming and J lost 5 bases, with 10 bases between them. The CDR3 length is 13 residues. The CDR3 DNA reads TGTGCCAGCAGTTTTGGGCAGGGTTATGGCTACACCTTC. Translating it yields CASSFGQGYGYTF.

This chain joins TRBV18 and TRBJ1-2; D is ambiguous. V lost 2 bases to trimming and J lost 3 bases, with 7 bases between them. The CDR3 extends over 13 amino acids. Germline CDR1 and CDR2: KGHSH and LQKENI. The CDR3 nucleotides read TGTGCCAGCTCACCAGGGAGCGACTATGGCTACACCTTC. It is translated as CASSPGSDYGYTF.

V and J are TRBV18 and TRBJ1-5, with 7 bases that match TRBD1. The ends lost 4 bases at V and 5 bases at J; junction bases unmatched: 2. The germline CDR1 and CDR2 sequences are KGHSH and LQKENI. The CDR3 is 13 amino acids. The CDR3 DNA follows: TGTGCCAGCTCACTCGACAGGGATCAGCCCCAGCATTTT. It yields the protein CASSLDRDQPQHF.

The chain uses TRBV6-2 or TRBV6-3 and TRBJ2-4; the D gene could be TRBD1 or TRBD2 (5 bases each). V was trimmed by 2 bases and J by 0 bases, leaving 5 bases between them. This CDR3 is 14 amino acids long. CDR1 and CDR2 (germline): MNHEY, SVGEGT. The CDR3 sequence: CASSYGGAKNIQYF. The DNA of the CDR3 is TGTGCCAGCAGTTACGGGGGAGCCAAAAACATTCAGTACTTC.

This chain joins TRBV16 and TRBJ2-7, with TRBD1 identical over 8 bases. The CDR3 totals 16 residues. Germline assignment: CDR1 KGHSY and CDR2 FQNENV. V shed 4 bases and J 2 bases; nucleotides not matched to a gene: 10. CDR3 amino acids: CASSPNPTGGPYEQYF. The CDR3, as DNA: TGTGCCAGCAGCCCAAATCCTACAGGGGGTCCCTACGAGCAGTACTTC.

The chain combines TRBV2 with TRBJ1-6; tentatively, D is TRBD1 (5 bases). Germline lookup yields CDR1 SNHLY and CDR2 FYNNEI. The CDR3 length is 15 residues. Trimming pared 5 bases from V and 7 bases from J, leaving 15 bases between. As DNA, the CDR3 is TGTGCCAGCAGTCCATGGAACAGGAAAAATTCACCCCTCCACTTT. Residues: CASSPWNRKNSPLHF.

This chain links TRBV28 with TRBJ2-7, with no clear D. This CDR3 spans 13 amino acids. Per the germline V gene, CDR1 is MDHEN and CDR2 is SYDVKM. With 2 bases removed from V and 4 bases from J, the gap between germline ends came to 9 bases. The CDR3 sequence: CASSLASGYEQYF. DNA for the CDR3: TGTGCCAGCAGTTTAGCTAGTGGGTACGAGCAGTACTTC. The variable domain in full, completed from reference TRBV28 and TRBJ2-7, reads DVKVTQSSRYLVKRTGEKVFLECVQDMDHENMFWYRQDPGLGLRLIYFSYDVKMKEKGDIPEGYSVSREKKERFSLILESASTNQTSMYLCASSLASGYEQYFGPGTRLTVT.

The chain employs TRBV5-6 and TRBJ2-1, with 9 bases identical to TRBD2. Per germline, CDR1 SGHDT and CDR2 YYEEEE. The CDR3 loop spans 13 amino acids. With 4 bases clipped from V and 12 bases from J, the junction kept 8 bases outside the gene matches. The DNA of the CDR3 is TGTGCCAGCAGCCGACTAGCGGTTGGGGGGCAGTTCTTC. Translation gives CASSRLAVGGQFF.

DNA for the CDR3: TGCAGCGTTGAAGATCTCGAGGGGGCTAGTTACAATGAGCAGTTCTTC. Translating gives CSVEDLEGASYNEQFF. This sequence joins TRBV29-1 and TRBJ2-1; 7 bases line up with TRBD1. The CDR3 length is 16 residues. Germline V gives CDR1 SQVTM, CDR2 ANQGSEA. J lost 4 bases, V lost 0 bases, and 9 bases had no gene match.

The chain recombines TRBV19 with TRBJ2-2; D not resolved. The CDR3 is 15 amino acids. The V end was cut by 5 bases, the J end by 1 base, with 11 bases between. Germline CDR1 LNHDA, CDR2 SQIVND (reference sequence). In DNA form, the CDR3 reads TGTGCCAGTAGTCCGAAGGCCTGGAACACCGGGGAGCTGTTTTTT. It specifies CASSPKAWNTGELFF.

This chain joins TRBV5-1 and TRBJ2-1; 11 nucleotides match TRBD2. Germline loops: CDR1 SGHRS, CDR2 YFSETQ. V dropped 0 bases and J dropped 6; count of bases not matched to a gene: 5. This CDR3 is 16 amino acids long. In DNA, the CDR3 is TGCGCCAGCAGCTTGGAGGGGACTAGCGGCCGCAATGAGCAGTTCTTC. It translates to CASSLEGTSGRNEQFF.

The chain has TRBV7-2 and TRBJ1-2; D perhaps matches TRBD1 (6 bases). Germline assignment: CDR1 SGHTA and CDR2 FQGNSA. The CDR3 sequence is 14 residues long. The V and J ends lost 5 bases and 4 bases respectively, with 14 bases between them. Here the CDR3 DNA reads TGTGCCAGCAGCCCGATGCAGGGGATCTATGGCTACACCTTC. Its translation: CASSPMQGIYGYTF.

The V call is TRBV19, the J call TRBJ2-1; D may correspond to TRBD1 or TRBD2 (5 bases each). The CDR3 is made up of 17 amino acids. Germline V lookup: CDR1 LNHDA, CDR2 SQIVND (reference sequence). The germline V and J ends were trimmed by 5 bases and 5 bases, with 22 bases remaining between them. CDR3 DNA sequence: TGTGCCAGTAGTTCATACCTCGGGACCCTAGTCAACAATGAGCAGTTCTTC. Protein: CASSSYLGTLVNNEQFF.

The V gene is TRBV18, the J gene TRBJ1-4, with 10 nucleotides matching TRBD1. Looked up from germline, CDR1 is KGHSH and CDR2 is LQKENI. The V and J ends lost 4 bases and 6 bases, in that order; junction bases with no gene match: 2. This CDR3 is built from 14 residues. The chain's CDR3 is CASSRGTGDEKLFF. For the CDR3, the DNA is TGTGCCAGCTCACGCGGGACAGGGGATGAAAAACTGTTTTTT.

The V and J genes are TRBV6-6 and TRBJ2-1; 7 positions match TRBD1. Germline assignment: CDR1 MNHNY and CDR2 SVGAGI (reference sequence). V trimming: 6 bases; J trimming: 8 bases; junction bases outside the gene matches: 13. The CDR3 runs 15 residues. CDR3 loop: CASSHNRGESHEQFF. The CDR3 DNA reads as TGTGCCAGCAGCCATAACAGGGGTGAGAGTCATGAGCAGTTCTTC.

This clone has just one count. The chain employs TRBV28 and TRBJ2-7; a weak D match, TRBD2 (5 bases). Between the trimmed V and J ends, which lost 5 bases and 2 bases, there was a span of 13 bases. This CDR3 has 14 amino acids. Germline V gene sequence: CDR1 MDHEN, CDR2 SYDVKM. CDR3 in DNA: TGTGCCAGCAGTCAAAACGGGAAACCCTACGAGCAGTACTTC. Amino acid sequence: CASSQNGKPYEQYF.

This clone was recorded only once. The chain employs TRBV29-1 and TRBJ2-7; 7 nucleotides align to TRBD1. Germline V gives CDR1 SQVTM, CDR2 ANQGSEA. The CDR3 extends over 12 amino acids. Trimming cost V 7 bases and J 4 bases; bases outside gene matches: 7. Here the CDR3 reads CSGRTGFYEQYF. Here the CDR3 DNA reads TGCAGCGGCAGGACAGGCTTTTACGAGCAGTACTTC.